Listed below are T cell receptor beta chains from one sample, sequenced in a study of patients and donors after allogeneic stem cell transplantation. In TCRdb, the RT-PCR reads were re-called with MiXCR into one record per CDR3 protein. The sample lists 87,000 or so distinct CDR3 sequences; just under 5% were seen once. The material sequenced was blood, either unsorted or a sorted T cell fraction (not recorded which). All receptors derive from a human donor who was either an allogeneic HSCT recipient or a stem cell or donor lymphocyte infusion donor (not recorded which). It is not recorded whose cells these are; they may come from a transplant donor. The CDR3 runs from the conserved cysteine through the conserved F or W. The order of the fields is D gene, CDR3 length, V gene, J gene, clone size, CDR3 protein, CDR3 DNA. D genes are given only for firm matches. A clone size is listed for some rows: how often the clone was seen (once, few, many), or a class if it is expanded.

>.|12|TRBV20-1|TRBJ1-2|many
CSARIAVGGYTF
TGCAGTGCTAGAATAGCGGTAGGCGGCTACACCTTC
>TRBD2|14|TRBV30|TRBJ2-7|many
CACRREASSYEQYF
TGTGCCTGTAGACGGGAGGCGAGCTCCTACGAGCAGTACTTC
>.|15|TRBV7-8|TRBJ2-3|many
CASSLVPGTPDTQYF
TGTGCCAGCAGCTTAGTCCCAGGCACCCCCGATACGCAGTATTTT
>.|15|TRBV7-9|TRBJ1-3|many
CASSRSLPAGNTIYF
TGTGCCAGCAGCAGGAGCCTGCCTGCTGGAAACACCATATATTTT
>.|15|TRBV28|TRBJ1-1|.
CASSLTVGMNTEAFF
TGTGCCAGCAGTTTAACGGTGGGAATGAACACTGAAGCTTTCTTT
>TRBD1|13|TRBV30|TRBJ1-5|many
CAWNRGIDQPQHF
TGTGCCTGGAACAGGGGGATTGATCAGCCCCAGCATTTT
>TRBD1|14|TRBV12-3/TRBV12-4|TRBJ1-2|many
CASSLGAGQGGYTF
TGTGCCAGCAGTTTAGGGGCCGGACAGGGCGGCTACACCTTC
>TRBD1|15|TRBV2|TRBJ2-3|.
CASRRDRVGTDTQYF
TGTGCCAGCAGGAGGGACAGGGTGGGGACAGATACGCAGTATTTT
>.|14|TRBV7-7|TRBJ2-5|few
CASSSGQDGETQYF
TGTGCTAGCAGCTCGGGACAAGATGGAGAGACCCAGTACTTC
>TRBD1|14|TRBV27|TRBJ1-6|few
CASSLSGGGSPLHF
TGTGCCAGCAGTTTATCAGGGGGCGGTTCACCCCTCCACTTT
>.|11|TRBV6-1|TRBJ1-5|.
CASSEVGPQHF
TGTGCCAGCAGTGAAGTCGGTCCCCAGCATTTT
>.|15|TRBV28|TRBJ1-1|few
CASRRRGRTNTEAFF
TGTGCCAGCAGGCGGAGAGGCCGGACGAACACTGAAGCTTTCTTT
>TRBD1|13|TRBV29-1|TRBJ2-7|many
CSGAGQGLDEQYF
TGCAGCGGCGCCGGACAGGGGCTCGACGAGCAGTACTTC
>.|17|TRBV30|TRBJ2-1|many
CAWSVARLSSSYNEQFF
TGTGCCTGGAGTGTCGCGAGACTATCGAGCTCCTACAATGAGCAGTTCTTC
>TRBD2|15|TRBV12-3/TRBV12-4|TRBJ2-5|many
CASSLRSSGEETQYF
TGTGCCAGCAGCCTCCGATCTAGCGGGGAAGAGACCCAGTACTTC
>.|15|TRBV7-9|TRBJ1-1|once
CASSLAGTRDTEAFF
TGTGCCAGCAGCTTAGCGGGGACAAGGGACACTGAAGCTTTCTTT
>TRBD2|15|TRBV20-1|TRBJ2-3|.
CSARGTSGPTDTQYF
TGCAGTGCTAGGGGGACTAGCGGGCCCACAGATACGCAGTATTTT
>.|14|TRBV18|TRBJ2-7|many
CASSPPSLGYEQYF
TGTGCCAGCTCACCACCGAGCCTCGGCTACGAGCAGTACTTC
>.|13|TRBV6-1|TRBJ1-5|many
CASSRDSNQPQHF
TGTGCCAGCAGCAGGGACAGCAATCAGCCCCAGCATTTT
>.|16|TRBV6-1|TRBJ1-5|.
CASSPLSGREGQPQHF
TGTGCCAGCAGTCCTCTAAGTGGGAGGGAGGGACAGCCCCAGCATTTT
>.|15|TRBV11-2|TRBJ2-3|.
CASSLGAGNTDTQYF
TGTGCCAGCAGCTTAGGGGCAGGGAACACAGATACGCAGTATTTT
>TRBD1|18|TRBV4-1|TRBJ1-5|many
CASSQAGGQGGSNQPQHF
TGCGCCAGCAGCCAAGCAGGAGGACAGGGTGGTAGCAATCAGCCCCAGCATTTT
>TRBD1|16|TRBV5-1|TRBJ1-5|many
CASSLTGGKGNQPQHF
TGCGCCAGCAGCTTGACAGGGGGCAAGGGCAATCAGCCCCAGCATTTT
>.|12|TRBV7-9|TRBJ2-3|many
CASSLVVDTQYF
TGTGCCAGCAGCTTAGTGGTAGATACGCAGTATTTT
>.|15|TRBV27|TRBJ1-1|few
CASSLGVRTRGTVFF
TGTGCCAGCAGTTTGGGGGTACGAACAAGGGGGACGGTTTTCTTT
>.|13|TRBV6-1|TRBJ2-1|many
CATNSAGINEQFF
TGTGCCACCAACTCGGCAGGGATAAATGAGCAGTTCTTC
>TRBD2|17|TRBV27|TRBJ2-1|.
CASSLSGSGRAYNEQFF
TGTGCCAGCAGTTTATCGGGAAGCGGGAGGGCCTACAATGAGCAGTTCTTC
>TRBD1|15|TRBV7-8|TRBJ1-6|many
CASSLGDRQSLPLHF
TGTGCCAGCAGCTTAGGGGACAGACAGTCTCTCCCCCTCCACTTT
>TRBD2|15|TRBV30|TRBJ2-7|many
CAWSVWLAGLYEQYF
TGTGCCTGGAGTGTTTGGCTAGCGGGACTCTACGAGCAGTACTTC
>.|16|TRBV20-1|TRBJ1-2|many
CSASRTEWEGNYGYTF
TGCAGTGCTAGCCGGACCGAATGGGAGGGAAACTATGGCTACACCTTC
>.|16|TRBV24-1|TRBJ2-2|many
CATEKEEAANTGELFF
TGTGCCACCGAGAAGGAGGAGGCAGCCAACACCGGGGAGCTGTTTTTT
>.|15|TRBV9|TRBJ2-3|many
CASSVGGWGTDTQYF
TGTGCCAGCAGCGTAGGAGGATGGGGCACAGATACGCAGTATTTT
>.|15|TRBV12-3/TRBV12-4|TRBJ2-1|many
CASREYRRPGDEQFF
TGTGCCAGCAGGGAATACAGGAGACCAGGGGATGAGCAGTTCTTC
>TRBD1|13|TRBV7-2|TRBJ1-5|many
CASSPDRDQPQHF
TGTGCCAGCAGCCCAGACAGGGATCAGCCCCAGCATTTT
>TRBD2|15|TRBV6-1|TRBJ2-2|many
CASSVGLAGTGELFF
TGTGCCAGCAGTGTCGGTCTAGCGGGAACCGGGGAGCTGTTTTTT
>.|13|TRBV2|TRBJ1-5|many
CASSTVSNQPQHF
TGTGCCAGCTCGACAGTTAGCAATCAGCCCCAGCATTTT
>.|15|TRBV10-3|TRBJ2-3|many
CAISEGVASVTTQYF
TGTGCCATCAGTGAGGGGGTAGCGTCGGTGACTACGCAGTATTTT
>.|14|TRBV2|TRBJ2-7|many
CASRVGSQTGEQYF
TGTGCCAGCAGGGTCGGCTCCCAAACGGGCGAGCAGTACTTC
>.|14|TRBV6-1|TRBJ1-2|many
CASRDSTANYGYTF
TGTGCCAGCAGAGACAGCACGGCTAACTATGGCTACACCTTC
>.|14|TRBV11-3|TRBJ2-1|many
CASSLDSLEGEQFF
TGTGCCAGCAGCTTAGATTCACTGGAAGGCGAGCAGTTCTTC
>.|11|TRBV20-1|TRBJ2-5|.
CSARDRRAQYF
TGCAGTGCTAGAGATAGGCGGGCCCAGTACTTC
>.|17|TRBV5-4|TRBJ2-5|many
CASSWEPGQRGIETQYF
TGTGCCAGCAGCTGGGAACCCGGACAGAGGGGGATAGAGACCCAGTACTTC
>.|14|TRBV15|TRBJ2-7|many
CATSRGLDQGEQYF
TGTGCCACCAGCAGAGGCCTAGATCAGGGCGAGCAGTACTTC